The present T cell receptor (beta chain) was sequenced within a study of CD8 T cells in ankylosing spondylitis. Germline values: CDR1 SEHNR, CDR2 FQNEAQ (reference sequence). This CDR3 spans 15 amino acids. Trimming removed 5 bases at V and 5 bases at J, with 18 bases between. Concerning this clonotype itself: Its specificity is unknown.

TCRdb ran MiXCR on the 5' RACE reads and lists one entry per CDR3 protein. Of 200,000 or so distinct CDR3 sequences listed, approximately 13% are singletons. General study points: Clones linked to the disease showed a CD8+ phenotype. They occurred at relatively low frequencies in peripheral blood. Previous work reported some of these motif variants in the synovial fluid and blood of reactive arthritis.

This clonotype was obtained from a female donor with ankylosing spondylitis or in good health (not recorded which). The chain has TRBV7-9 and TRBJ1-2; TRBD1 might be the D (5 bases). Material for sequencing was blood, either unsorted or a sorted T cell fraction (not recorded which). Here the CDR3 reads CASSPTNRQSYGYTF. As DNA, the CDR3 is TGTGCCAGCAGCCCCACCAATAGACAGAGTTATGGCTACACCTTC. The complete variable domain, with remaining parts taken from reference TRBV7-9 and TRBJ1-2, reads DTGVSQNPRHKITKRGQNVTFRCDPISEHNRLYWYRQTLGQGPEFLTYFQNEAQLEKSRLLSDRFSAERPKGSFSTLEIQRTEQGDSAMYLCASSPTNRQSYGYTFGSGTRLTVV.